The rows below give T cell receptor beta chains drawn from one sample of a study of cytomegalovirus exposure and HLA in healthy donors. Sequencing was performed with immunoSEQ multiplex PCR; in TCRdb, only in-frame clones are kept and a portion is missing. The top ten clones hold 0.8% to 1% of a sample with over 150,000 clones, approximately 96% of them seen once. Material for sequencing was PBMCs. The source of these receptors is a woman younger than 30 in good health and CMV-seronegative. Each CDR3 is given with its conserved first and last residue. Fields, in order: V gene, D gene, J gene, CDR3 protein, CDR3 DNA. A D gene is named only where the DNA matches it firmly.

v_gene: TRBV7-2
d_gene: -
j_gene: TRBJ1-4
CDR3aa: CASSLDGLRTQREKLFF
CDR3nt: TGTGCCAGCAGCTTAGACGGTCTCCGGACACAGCGAGAAAAACTGTTTTTT

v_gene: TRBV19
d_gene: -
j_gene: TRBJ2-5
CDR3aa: CASSMLGRETQYF
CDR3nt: TGTGCCAGTAGTATGTTGGGCCGTGAGACCCAGTACTTC

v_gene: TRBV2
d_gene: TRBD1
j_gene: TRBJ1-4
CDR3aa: CASSHRDRGGEKLFF
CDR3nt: TGTGCCAGCAGTCACCGGGACAGGGGAGGGGAAAAACTGTTTTTT

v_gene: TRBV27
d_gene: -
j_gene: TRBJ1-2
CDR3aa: CASSPSVPYGYTF
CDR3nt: TGTGCCAGCAGCCCCTCCGTTCCCTATGGCTACACCTTC

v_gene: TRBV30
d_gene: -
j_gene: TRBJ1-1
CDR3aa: CAWISFRTAFF
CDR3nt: TGTGCCTGGATTAGTTTCCGAACGGCTTTCTTT

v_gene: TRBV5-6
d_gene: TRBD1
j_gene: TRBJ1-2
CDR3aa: CASSLLPRDRDFF
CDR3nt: TGTGCCAGCAGCTTGCTCCCCCGGGACAGAGATTTCTTC

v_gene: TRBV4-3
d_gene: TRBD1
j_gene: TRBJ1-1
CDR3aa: CASSLWLRVAGGAGSEAFF
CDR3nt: TGCGCCAGCAGCCTTTGGTTAAGAGTGGCAGGGGGTGCGGGAAGTGAAGCTTTCTTT

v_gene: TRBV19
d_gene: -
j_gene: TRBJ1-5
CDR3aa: CASSTTAYSNQPQHF
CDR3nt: TGTGCCAGTAGTACGACAGCTTATAGCAATCAGCCCCAGCATTTT

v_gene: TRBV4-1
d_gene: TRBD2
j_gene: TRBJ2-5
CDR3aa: CASSHEVGTSEQETQYF
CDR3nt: TGCGCCAGCAGCCATGAGGTCGGGACTAGCGAACAAGAGACCCAGTACTTC

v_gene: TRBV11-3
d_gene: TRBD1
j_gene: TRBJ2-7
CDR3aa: CASSNNRGAGEQYF
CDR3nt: TGTGCCAGCAGCAATAACAGGGGCGCGGGCGAGCAGTACTTC

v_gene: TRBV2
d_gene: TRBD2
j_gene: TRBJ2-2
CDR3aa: CASSVLLAGTGELFF
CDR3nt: TGTGCCAGCAGTGTCCTGCTAGCGGGCACCGGGGAGCTGTTTTTT

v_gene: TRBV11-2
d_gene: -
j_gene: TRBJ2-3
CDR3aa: CASSQGDTQYF
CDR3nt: TGTGCCAGCAGCCAGGGGGATACGCAGTATTTT

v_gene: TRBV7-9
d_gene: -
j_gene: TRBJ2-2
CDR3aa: CASSPDRNTGELFF
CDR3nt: TGTGCCAGCAGCCCCGACAGGAACACCGGGGAGCTGTTTTTT

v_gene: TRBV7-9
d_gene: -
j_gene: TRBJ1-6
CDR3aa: CASSSTGPPLHF
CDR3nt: TGTGCCAGCAGCTCGACAGGACCCCCCCTCCACTTT

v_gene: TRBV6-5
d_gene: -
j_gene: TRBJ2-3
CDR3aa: CASSRSGDTQYF
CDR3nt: TGTGCCAGCAGTCGTAGCGGAGATACGCAGTATTTT

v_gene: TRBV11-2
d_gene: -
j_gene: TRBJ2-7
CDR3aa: CASSHQGLEQYF
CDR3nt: TGTGCCAGCAGCCACCAGGGGCTCGAGCAGTACTTC

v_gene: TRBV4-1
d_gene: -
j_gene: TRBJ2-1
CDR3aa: CASSQAPMGPSYNEQFF
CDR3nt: TGCGCCAGCAGCCAAGCCCCGATGGGGCCCTCCTACAATGAGCAGTTCTTC

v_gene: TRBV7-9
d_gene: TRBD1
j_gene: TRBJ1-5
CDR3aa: CASSYGTVGNQPQHF
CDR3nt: TGTGCCAGCAGCTATGGGACAGTAGGGAATCAGCCCCAGCATTTT

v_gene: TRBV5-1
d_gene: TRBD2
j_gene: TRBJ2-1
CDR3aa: CASSWKTSGDSSYNEQFF
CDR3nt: TGCGCCAGCAGCTGGAAGACTAGCGGGGACTCCTCCTACAATGAGCAGTTCTTC

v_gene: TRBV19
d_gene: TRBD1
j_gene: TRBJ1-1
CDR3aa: CASSTPGTGGWKVTEAFF
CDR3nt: TGTGCCAGTAGTACCCCCGGGACAGGGGGCTGGAAGGTGACTGAAGCTTTCTTT